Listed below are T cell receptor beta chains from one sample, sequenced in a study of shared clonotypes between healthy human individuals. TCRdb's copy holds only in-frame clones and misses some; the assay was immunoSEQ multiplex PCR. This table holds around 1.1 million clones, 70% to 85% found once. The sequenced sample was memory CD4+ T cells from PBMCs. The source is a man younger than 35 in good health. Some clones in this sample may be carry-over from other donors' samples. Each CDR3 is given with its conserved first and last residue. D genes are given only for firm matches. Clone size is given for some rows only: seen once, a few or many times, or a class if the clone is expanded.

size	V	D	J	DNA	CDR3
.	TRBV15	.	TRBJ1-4	TGTGCCACCAGCAGAGGAAACCGAGGTGAAAAACTGTTTTTT	CATSRGNRGEKLFF
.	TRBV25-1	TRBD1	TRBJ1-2	TGTGCCAGCAGTGAATATGCAGGGGGCGGCGGCTACACCTTC	CASSEYAGGGGYTF
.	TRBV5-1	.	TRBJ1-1	TGCGCCAGCAGCTTGGCTCGGGGGGCGGAAACTGAAGCTTTCTTT	CASSLARGAETEAFF
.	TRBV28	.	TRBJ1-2	TGTGCCAGCAGGGACGGAAGCTATGGCTACACCTTC	CASRDGSYGYTF
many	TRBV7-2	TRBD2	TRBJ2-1	TGTGCCAGCAGCTCGGGACTAGCGGACAATGAGCAGTTCTTC	CASSSGLADNEQFF
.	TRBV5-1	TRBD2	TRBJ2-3	TGCGCCAGCAGCGCCGGACTAGCGGGGACAGATACGCAGTATTTT	CASSAGLAGTDTQYF
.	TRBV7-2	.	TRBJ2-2	TGTGCCAGCACACCCGGGGGCCGAGACACCGGGGAGCTGTTTTTT	CASTPGGRDTGELFF
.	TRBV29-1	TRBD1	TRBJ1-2	TGCAGCGTTGATATTGAGGGGGCCCGAGGCTATGGCTACACCTTC	CSVDIEGARGYGYTF
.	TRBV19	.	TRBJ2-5	TGTGCCAGTAGTATAGGGCAGGGGCCAGAAGAGACCCAGTACTTC	CASSIGQGPEETQYF
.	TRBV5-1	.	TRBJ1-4	TGCGCCAGCACCCCCTCTGGGGGGGATGGGGAAAAACTGTTTTTT	CASTPSGGDGEKLFF
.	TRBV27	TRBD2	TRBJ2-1	TGTGCCAGCAGTCCCCTAGCGGGAGGGGCCAATGAGCAGTTCTTC	CASSPLAGGANEQFF
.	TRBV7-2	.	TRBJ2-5	TGTGCCAGCAGTTCGATTGGGGCCCAGTACTTC	CASSSIGAQYF
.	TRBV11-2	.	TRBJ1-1	TGTGCCAGCAGCTTCGGCAGGGTTGGCGGCACTGAAGCTTTCTTT	CASSFGRVGGTEAFF
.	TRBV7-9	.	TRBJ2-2	TGTGCCAGCAGCCGCCGAACAGGAGAAACCGGGGAGCTGTTTTTT	CASSRRTGETGELFF
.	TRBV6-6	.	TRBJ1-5	TGTGCCAGCAGCCGGGACCCCAACGTGGTTCAGCCCCAGCATTTT	CASSRDPNVVQPQHF
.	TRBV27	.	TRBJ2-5	TGTGCCAGCAGCCCTAGAGGACAGAGGAGACAAGAGACCCAGTACTTC	CASSPRGQRRQETQYF
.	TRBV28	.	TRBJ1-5	TGTGCCAGCAAAAGGGTACGTCAGCCCCAGCATTTT	CASKRVRQPQHF
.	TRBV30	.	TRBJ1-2	TGTGCCTGGAGTGTTGAAAGGGAAGGGAATGGCTACACCTTC	CAWSVEREGNGYTF
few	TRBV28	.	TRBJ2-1	TGTGCCAGCAGCCGGCTCGTGGGGAGGTCCTACAATGAGCAGTTCTTC	CASSRLVGRSYNEQFF
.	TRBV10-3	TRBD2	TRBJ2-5	TGTGCCATCAGTATCTTAGCGGGAGCGTCCCGTAGAGAGACCCAGTACTTC	CAISILAGASRRETQYF
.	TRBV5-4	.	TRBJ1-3	TGTGCCAGCAGCTTGGGGGCCAGCAACTCTGGAAACACCATATATTTT	CASSLGASNSGNTIYF
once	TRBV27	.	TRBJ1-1	TGTGCCAGCAGTACAAACCGGGACGACTACACTGAAGCTTTCTTT	CASSTNRDDYTEAFF
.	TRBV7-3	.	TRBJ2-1	TGTGCCAGCAGCTTATCGGGTTACAATGAGCAGTTCTTC	CASSLSGYNEQFF
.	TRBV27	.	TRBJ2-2	TGTGCCAGCAGAATAATCTCGAACACCGGGGAGCTGTTTTTT	CASRIISNTGELFF
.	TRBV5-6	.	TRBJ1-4	TGTGCCAGCAGCTTGGAAGGGCCGTCTAATGAAAAACTGTTTTTT	CASSLEGPSNEKLFF
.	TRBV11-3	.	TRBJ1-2	TGTGCCAGCAGCCTCGGGGGCTATGGCTACACCTTC	CASSLGGYGYTF
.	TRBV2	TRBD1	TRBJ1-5	TGTGCCGGGGCGGACAGGGGTCAGCCCCAGCATTTT	CAGADRGQPQHF
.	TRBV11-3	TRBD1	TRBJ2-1	TGTGCCAGCAGCTGGAAGGGGGCGACCTACAATGAGCAGTTCTTC	CASSWKGATYNEQFF
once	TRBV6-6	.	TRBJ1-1	TGTGCCAGCATTGAGGAGGGGTTAGGCACTGAAGCTTTCTTT	CASIEEGLGTEAFF
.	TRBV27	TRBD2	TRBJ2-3	TGTGCCAGCATCGGACTAGCGGGAGTTGGTACGCAGTATTTT	CASIGLAGVGTQYF
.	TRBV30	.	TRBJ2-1	TGTGCCTGGAGTGGGTGGGGACAATCCTACAATGAGCAGTTCTTC	CAWSGWGQSYNEQFF
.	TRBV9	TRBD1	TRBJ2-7	TGTGCCAGCAGCGTCTGGGACAGCTCCTACGAGCAGTACTTC	CASSVWDSSYEQYF
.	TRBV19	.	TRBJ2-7	TGTGCCAGTAGTACGGGATGGAGCTCCTACGAGCAGTACTTC	CASSTGWSSYEQYF
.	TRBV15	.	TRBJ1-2	TGTGCCACCAGCTGGAGGGACCCCTTCTATGGCTACACCTTC	CATSWRDPFYGYTF
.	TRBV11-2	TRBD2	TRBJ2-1	TGTGCCAGCAGCTTCACAGCGGGAGTGACTGAGCAGTTCTTC	CASSFTAGVTEQFF
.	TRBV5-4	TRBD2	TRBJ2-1	TGTGCCAGCAGCCGTGGGCTAGCGGCAATCAATGAGCAGTTCTTC	CASSRGLAAINEQFF